This T cell receptor (beta chain) was recorded in a study of PD-1 blockade in classical Hodgkin lymphoma. For this clone: What it binds is unknown.

The table came from immunoSEQ multiplex PCR; TCRdb's copy has only in-frame clones and leaves some out. In the table there are roughly 8,000 clones, 87% of which are singletons. Study results and limitations: By C4D1 there was a significant rise in CD4+ TCR diversity but not in CD8+ TCR diversity. Differences between repertoires have undefined causes, possibly disease activity or prior therapy.

In germline, CDR1 is SGHKS, CDR2 YYEKEE (reference sequence). V was clipped by 4 bases and J by 2 bases, with 22 bases between them. This CDR3 is built from 18 residues. Time point specified: cycle 4 day 1 (C4D1), after 5 to 7 weeks of nivolumab. After autologous stem cell transplantation all patients relapsed, and prior brentuximab vedotin exposure differed between cohorts. The V gene is TRBV5-5, the J gene TRBJ1-5, with D tentatively TRBD1 (5 bases). This TCR was sampled from a human donor with classical Hodgkin lymphoma. Here the sequenced sample was peripheral blood mononuclear cells (PBMCs), taken before the fourth cycle of nivolumab. CDR3 sequence: CASSPFPGPRNGNQPQHF. Written as DNA, the CDR3 is TGTGCCAGCAGCCCTTTCCCGGGACCGAGGAATGGCAATCAGCCCCAGCATTTT.